This entry lists 6 T cell receptor beta chains sequenced from one sample in a study of T cells in localized non-small cell lung cancer (dated by TCRdb to about 2020). The library was made by the immunoSEQ multiplex PCR assay. TCRdb obtained this table from immuneACCESS and retained in-frame rearrangements with V and J assigned. These tables miss some clones; where compared with another copy, unresolved V genes account for less than half of the shortfall, and the remainder is unexplained. Recorded for this sample are more than 20,000 clones; approximately 81% of them occurred a single time. Of the sample, more than 15% is held by the ten largest clones. Sequenced here: PBMCs, sampled before any cancer treatment. All receptors come from a woman aged 35 to 70 with stage II squamous cell lung carcinoma.

This clone was counted between two and nine times. The genes are TRBV9 and TRBJ2-1; D possibly matches TRBD1 or TRBD2 (5 bases each). Trimming left V 4 bases short and J 0 bases short, with 11 bases between. The germline V gene has CDR1 SGDLS and CDR2 YYNGEE. The CDR3 totals 15 residues. The CDR3 reads CASSSGTISYNEQFF. In DNA, the CDR3 is TGTGCCAGCAGCTCCGGGACGATCTCCTACAATGAGCAGTTCTTC.

V and J are TRBV18 and TRBJ2-7; 7 bases are a match to TRBD1. This CDR3 has 14 amino acids. V gave up 3 bases and J gave up 4 bases; unmatched junction bases: 6. In germline, CDR1 is KGHSH, CDR2 LQKENI. CDR3 in amino acids: CASSPPGGGYEQYF. CDR3 sequence (DNA): TGTGCCAGCTCACCCCCAGGGGGTGGTTACGAGCAGTACTTC.

V usage is TRBV7-9 and J usage is TRBJ2-7; maybe TRBD1 (5 bases). V was clipped by 3 bases and J by 2 bases, with 8 bases between them. The CDR3 contains 13 residues. Germline V CDR1 and CDR2: SEHNR, FQNEAQ (reference sequence). CDR3 sequence (DNA): TGTGCCAGCAGCTTCCAGGGCGCCTACGAGCAGTACTTC. Translation: CASSFQGAYEQYF.

V usage is TRBV4-1 and J usage is TRBJ2-3, with a possible D match to TRBD2 (5 bases). Germline CDR1 and CDR2: MGHRA and YSYEKL. This CDR3 has 14 amino acids. Trimming pared 6 bases from V and 1 base from J, leaving 11 bases between. CDR3 protein: CASRPAGRTDTQYF. The CDR3 region has the DNA TGCGCCAGCAGACCCGCGGGCCGCACAGATACGCAGTATTTT.

This clone showed up just once. The chain links TRBV19 to TRBJ2-1; 7 bases line up with TRBD2. The CDR3 loop spans 16 amino acids. Germline CDR1 LNHDA, CDR2 SQIVND (reference sequence). The V and J ends lost 6 bases and 1 base, in that order; junction bases with no gene match: 9. In DNA form, the CDR3 reads TGTGCCAGTAGCAACCTCGGGGGGAGGTCCTACAATGAGCAGTTCTTC. Translating gives CASSNLGGRSYNEQFF.

This chain joins TRBV28 and TRBJ2-2; the D call may be TRBD1 or TRBD2 (5 bases each). CDR1 is MDHEN, CDR2 SYDVKM, per germline. V lost 10 bases and J lost 0, with 12 bases in between. The CDR3 extends over 14 amino acids. The CDR3 region has the DNA TGTGCCACCCCTGGGGACGCGAACACCGGGGAGCTGTTTTTT. Its protein is CATPGDANTGELFF.